The source of this T cell receptor beta chain is a study of T cells in Graves' hyperthyroidism and ophthalmopathy. This clonotype was found a few times. RNA transcripts gave rise to amplified TCR beta CDR3 regions. The HTBI set primed first-round TCR CDR3 RT-PCR. From the multiplex PCR reads, TCRdb called clonotypes with MiXCR, one entry per CDR3 protein. The data show over 300,000 distinct CDR3 sequences, approximately 13% seen once. Germline V gene sequence: CDR1 SGHAT, CDR2 FQDESV (reference sequence). Trimming took 4 bases from V and 2 from J, leaving 11 bases between them. There are 15 residues in the CDR3.

The chain employs TRBV11-1 and TRBJ2-2; D gene ambiguous. The receptor comes from a woman aged 55-69 years with Graves' hyperthyroidism. Sequenced material: blood. CDR3 nucleotides: TGTGCCAGCAGCTCCACCCTATACAACACCGGGGAGCTGTTTTTT. This codes for CASSSTLYNTGELFF.